These 8 T cell receptor beta chains came from one sample sequenced in a study of tumor and adjacent non-tumor tissue in lung cancer. RNA was extracted from bulk tissue without any cell sorting. This non-tumor lung sample came from over 3 cm beyond the tumor edge. Three rounds of nested PCR, following a modified ARM-PCR protocol, produced the TCRbeta library. MiXCR, run by TCRdb on the multiplex PCR reads, gives a single entry per CDR3 protein. This sample has some 100,000 distinct CDR3 sequences; around 57% occur once, and the top ten carry around 19%. Sequenced sample: distant non-tumor lung tissue. These receptors originate from a man in his 60s with non-small cell lung cancer.

The chain links TRBV11-2 to TRBJ2-5, with 7 bases that match TRBD1. The V gene's germline CDR1 is SGHAT and CDR2 FQNNGV. J lost 6 bases, V lost 0 bases, and 13 bases had no gene match. The CDR3 consists of 17 residues. The CDR3, as DNA: TGTGCCAGCAGCTTAGATGTCGGACAGGACAGCAGAAAGACCCAGTACTTC. Its protein is CASSLDVGQDSRKTQYF.

In this sample, this clonotype turned up many times. The chain uses TRBV6-5 and TRBJ2-3; the match to TRBD2 covers 11 bases. CDR1 MNHEY and CDR2 SVGAGI come from the germline V gene. V was pared by 6 bases and J by 4 bases, with 6 bases of the junction left unmatched. The CDR3 has 15 residues. The CDR3: CASSHSGGAADTQYF. CDR3 coding DNA: TGTGCCAGCAGCCATAGCGGGGGGGCCGCAGATACGCAGTATTTT.

This clonotype was detected ten times or more. The V gene is TRBV6-1, the J gene TRBJ1-2; D perhaps matches TRBD1 (6 bases). This CDR3 is built from 11 residues. Germline V lookup: CDR1 MNHNS, CDR2 SASEGT. Trimming took off 8 bases at V and 5 bases at J, with 9 bases between the two ends. Here the CDR3 reads CASERGYGYTF. DNA of the CDR3: TGTGCCAGCGAGAGGGGGTATGGCTACACCTTC.

As for this clonotype: A read error may account for a junction end that differs from germline. The chain carries TRBV6-6 and TRBJ1-2; 9 bases are a match to TRBD1. The CDR3 is 17 residues long. Germline loops: CDR1 MNHNY, CDR2 SVGAGI (reference sequence). The CDR3 loop reads CASCYQLQGADNYGYTF. The CDR3 DNA follows: TGTGCCAGCTGTTACCAACTACAGGGGGCGGATAACTATGGCTACACATTC.

This chain joins TRBV4-1 and TRBJ1-5; D ambiguous. Looked up from germline, CDR1 is MGHRA and CDR2 is YSYEKL. Between the trimmed V and J ends, which lost 3 bases and 1 base, there was a span of 13 bases. The CDR3 consists of 16 residues. CDR3 region: CASSQDPVNSNQPQHF. CDR3 nucleotide sequence: TGCGCCAGCAGCCAGGATCCGGTGAACAGCAATCAGCCCCAGCATTTT.

About this clonotype itself: An end of the junction does not agree with germline; a read error may underlie this. The chain employs TRBV11-1 and TRBJ2-2, with D possibly called TRBD1 or TRBD2 (6 bases each). The CDR3 spans 14 residues. Germline V lookup: CDR1 SGHAT, CDR2 FQDESV (reference sequence). CDR3 sequence reads: CANSPRTADGGLFF. The CDR3 DNA follows: TGTGCCAACAGTCCGAGGACAGCTGACGGGGGGCTGTTTTTT. Looking up the rest from reference TRBV11-1 and TRBJ2-2 gives the full variable domain: EAEVAQSPRYKITEKSQAVAFWCDPISGHATLYWYRQILGQGPELLVQFQDESVVDDSQLPKDRFSAERLKGVDSTLKIQPAELGDSAMYLCANSPRTADGGLFFGEGSRLTVL.

About this clonotype: The junction does not match germline at one end; this may be a read error. The chain links TRBV29-1 to TRBJ2-1; a weak D match, TRBD2 (6 bases). The CDR3 has 15 amino acids. Per germline, CDR1 SQVTM and CDR2 ANQGSEA. This CDR3 is CSDPTGAGLYNEQFF. CDR3 sequence (DNA): TGCAGCGACCCAACGGGAGCGGGTCTATACAATGAACAGTTCTTC.

This clonotype was detected a few times. A clone one base away is much larger, so this may be a read error. The rearrangement links TRBV20-1 to TRBJ1-2; maybe TRBD1 (6 bases). With 2 bases removed from V and 7 bases from J, the gap between germline ends came to 14 bases. Germline lookup yields CDR1 DFQATT and CDR2 SNEGSKA (reference sequence). This CDR3 has 13 residues. The CDR3 reads CSARRDTQSGYTF. The CDR3 DNA follows: TGCAGTGCTAGACGGGACACCCAGTCTGGCTACACCTTC.